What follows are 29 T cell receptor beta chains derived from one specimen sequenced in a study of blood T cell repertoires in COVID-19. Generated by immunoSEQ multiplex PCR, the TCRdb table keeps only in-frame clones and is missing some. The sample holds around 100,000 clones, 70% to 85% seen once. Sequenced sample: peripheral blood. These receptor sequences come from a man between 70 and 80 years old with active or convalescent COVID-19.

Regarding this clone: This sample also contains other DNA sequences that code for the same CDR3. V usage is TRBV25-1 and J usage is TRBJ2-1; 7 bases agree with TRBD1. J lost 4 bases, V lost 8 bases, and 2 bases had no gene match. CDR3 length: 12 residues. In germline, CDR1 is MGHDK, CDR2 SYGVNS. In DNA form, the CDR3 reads TGTGCCAGCGGGGACAGTTACAATGAGCAGTTCTTC. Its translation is CASGDSYNEQFF.

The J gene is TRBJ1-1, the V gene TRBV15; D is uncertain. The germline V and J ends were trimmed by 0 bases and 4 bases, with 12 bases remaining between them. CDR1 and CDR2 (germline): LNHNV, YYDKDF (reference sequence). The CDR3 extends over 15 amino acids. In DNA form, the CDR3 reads TGTGCCACCAGCAGAGATGAGGCGATCCTCACTGAAGCTTTCTTT. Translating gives CATSRDEAILTEAFF.

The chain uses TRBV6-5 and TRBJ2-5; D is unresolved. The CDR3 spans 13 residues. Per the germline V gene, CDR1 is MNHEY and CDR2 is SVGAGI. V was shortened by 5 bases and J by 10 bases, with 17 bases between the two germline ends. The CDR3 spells CASSQLYQRHQYF. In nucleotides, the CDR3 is TGTGCCAGCAGTCAGCTCTATCAGAGGCACCAGTACTTC.

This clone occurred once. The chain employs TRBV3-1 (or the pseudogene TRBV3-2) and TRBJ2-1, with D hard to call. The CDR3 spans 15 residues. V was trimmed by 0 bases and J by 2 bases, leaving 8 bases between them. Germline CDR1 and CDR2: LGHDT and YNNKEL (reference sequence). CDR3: CASSQDGDPYNEQFF. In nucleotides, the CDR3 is TGTGCCAGCAGCCAAGATGGAGATCCCTACAATGAGCAGTTCTTC.

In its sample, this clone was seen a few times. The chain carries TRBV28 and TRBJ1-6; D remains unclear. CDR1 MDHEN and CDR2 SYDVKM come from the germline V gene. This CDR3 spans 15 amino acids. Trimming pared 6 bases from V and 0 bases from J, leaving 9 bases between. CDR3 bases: TGTGCCAGCAGCTGGGAGAGCTCCTATAATTCACCCCTCCACTTT. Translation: CASSWESSYNSPLHF.

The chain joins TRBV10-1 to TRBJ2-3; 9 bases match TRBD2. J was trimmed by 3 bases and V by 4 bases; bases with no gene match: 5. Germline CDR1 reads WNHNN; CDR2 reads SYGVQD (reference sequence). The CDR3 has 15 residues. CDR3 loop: CASSVASGDTDTQYF. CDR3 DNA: TGCGCCAGCAGTGTGGCTAGCGGGGATACAGATACGCAGTATTTT.

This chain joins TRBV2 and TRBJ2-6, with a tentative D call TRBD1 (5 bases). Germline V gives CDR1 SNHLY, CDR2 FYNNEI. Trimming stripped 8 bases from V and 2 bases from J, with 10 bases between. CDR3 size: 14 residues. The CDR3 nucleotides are TGTGCCAGCCTCAAAGGGGCTGGGGCCAACGTCCTGACTTTC. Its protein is CASLKGAGANVLTF.

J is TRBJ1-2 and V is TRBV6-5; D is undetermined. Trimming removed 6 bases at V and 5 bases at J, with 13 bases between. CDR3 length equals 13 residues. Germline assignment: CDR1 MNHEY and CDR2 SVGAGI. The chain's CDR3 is CASRTDGWYGYTF. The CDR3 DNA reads TGTGCCAGCAGAACAGACGGCTGGTATGGCTACACCTTC.

The CDR3 nucleotides are TGTGCCAGCAGCTTCGGGAGGAACTCCTACAATGAGCAGTTCTTC. This translates into CASSFGRNSYNEQFF. The V and J genes are TRBV5-5 and TRBJ2-1; 7 bases line up with TRBD2. The CDR3 has 15 residues. Germline V gene sequence: CDR1 SGHKS, CDR2 YYEKEE (reference sequence). J gave up 0 bases and V 2 bases, and 2 bases lay outside the gene matches.

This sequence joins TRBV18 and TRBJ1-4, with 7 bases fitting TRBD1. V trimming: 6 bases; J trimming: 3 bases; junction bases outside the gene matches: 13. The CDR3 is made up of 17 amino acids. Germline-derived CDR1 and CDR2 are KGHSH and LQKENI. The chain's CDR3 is CASSRNQGDGANEKLFF. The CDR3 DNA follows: TGTGCCAGCTCCCGAAACCAGGGGGACGGCGCTAATGAAAAACTGTTTTTT.

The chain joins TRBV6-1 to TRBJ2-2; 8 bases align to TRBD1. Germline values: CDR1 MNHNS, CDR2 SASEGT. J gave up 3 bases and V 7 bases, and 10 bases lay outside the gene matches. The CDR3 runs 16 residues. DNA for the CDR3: TGTGCCAGCACCGAAGCCGGGACAGGCTACACCGGGGAGCTGTTTTTT. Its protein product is CASTEAGTGYTGELFF.

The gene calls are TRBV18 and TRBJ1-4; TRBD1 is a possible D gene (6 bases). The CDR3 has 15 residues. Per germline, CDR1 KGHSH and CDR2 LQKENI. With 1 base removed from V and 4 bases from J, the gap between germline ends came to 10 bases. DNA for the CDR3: TGTGCCAGCTCACCACGGACAGCAATTAATGAAAAACTGTTTTTT. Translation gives CASSPRTAINEKLFF.

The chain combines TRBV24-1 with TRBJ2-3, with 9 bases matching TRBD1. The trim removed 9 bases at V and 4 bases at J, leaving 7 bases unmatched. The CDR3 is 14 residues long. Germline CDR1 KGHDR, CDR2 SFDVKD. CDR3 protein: CATWSGQGSDTQYF. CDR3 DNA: TGTGCCACCTGGTCGGGACAGGGCTCAGATACGCAGTATTTT.

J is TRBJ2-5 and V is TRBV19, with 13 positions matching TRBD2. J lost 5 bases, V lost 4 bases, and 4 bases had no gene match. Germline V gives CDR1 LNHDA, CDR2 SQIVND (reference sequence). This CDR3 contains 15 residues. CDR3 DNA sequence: TGTGCCAGTAGTACGGGACTAGCGGGGTACGAGACCCAGTACTTC. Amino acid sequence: CASSTGLAGYETQYF.

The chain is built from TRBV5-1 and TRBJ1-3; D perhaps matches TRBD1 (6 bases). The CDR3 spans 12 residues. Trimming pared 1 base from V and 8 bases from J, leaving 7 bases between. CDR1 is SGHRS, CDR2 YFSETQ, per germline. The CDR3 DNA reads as TGCGCCAGCAGCTTGCCAGGGGACACCATATATTTT. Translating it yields CASSLPGDTIYF.

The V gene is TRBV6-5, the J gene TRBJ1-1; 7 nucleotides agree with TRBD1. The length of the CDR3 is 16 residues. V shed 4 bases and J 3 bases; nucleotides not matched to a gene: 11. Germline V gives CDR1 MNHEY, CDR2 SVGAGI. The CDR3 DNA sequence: TGTGCCAGCAGTTCCGCGGGACAGATATTATACACTGAAGCTTTCTTT. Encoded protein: CASSSAGQILYTEAFF.

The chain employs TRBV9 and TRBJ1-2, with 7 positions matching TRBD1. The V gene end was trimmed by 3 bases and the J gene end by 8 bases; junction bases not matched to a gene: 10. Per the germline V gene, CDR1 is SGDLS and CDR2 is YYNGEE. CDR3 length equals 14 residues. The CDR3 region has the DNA TGTGCCAGCAGCGCCAGGGACAGCGGTTTAGGCTACACCTTC. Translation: CASSARDSGLGYTF.

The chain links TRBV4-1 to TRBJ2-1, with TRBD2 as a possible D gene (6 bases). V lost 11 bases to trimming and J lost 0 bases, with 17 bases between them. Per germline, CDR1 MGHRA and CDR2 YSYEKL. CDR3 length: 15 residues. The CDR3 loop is CASRLVLSSYNEQFF. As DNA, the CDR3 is TGCGCCTCCCGACTAGTACTCAGCTCCTACAATGAGCAGTTCTTC.

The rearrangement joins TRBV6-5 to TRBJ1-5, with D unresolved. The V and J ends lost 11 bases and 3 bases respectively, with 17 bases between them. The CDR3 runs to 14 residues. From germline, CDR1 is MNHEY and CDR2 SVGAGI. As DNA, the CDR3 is TGTGCCGGCGGACTTAGCCCATACAATCAGCCCCAGCATTTT. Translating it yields CAGGLSPYNQPQHF.

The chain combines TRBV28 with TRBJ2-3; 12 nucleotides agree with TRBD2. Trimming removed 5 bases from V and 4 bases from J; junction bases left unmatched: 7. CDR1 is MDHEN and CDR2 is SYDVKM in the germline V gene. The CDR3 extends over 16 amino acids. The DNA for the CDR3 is TGTGCCAGCAGTCCGCTGACTAGCGGGAGAGCAGATACGCAGTATTTT. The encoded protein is CASSPLTSGRADTQYF.

The DNA of the CDR3 is TGTGCCAGCAGGCCGGACAGCCGATCCTATGGCTACACCTTC. It is translated as CASRPDSRSYGYTF. The chain combines TRBV6-5 with TRBJ1-2; D is possibly TRBD1 (6 bases). This CDR3 comprises 14 residues. Trimming left V 6 bases short and J 4 bases short, with 15 bases between. CDR1 is MNHEY, CDR2 SVGAGI, per germline.

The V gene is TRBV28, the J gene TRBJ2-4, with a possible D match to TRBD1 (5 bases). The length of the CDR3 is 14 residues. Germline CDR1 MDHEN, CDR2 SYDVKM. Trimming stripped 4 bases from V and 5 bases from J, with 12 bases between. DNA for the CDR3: TGTGCCAGCAGTTCTCATGGACACCAAAACATTCAGTACTTC. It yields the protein CASSSHGHQNIQYF.

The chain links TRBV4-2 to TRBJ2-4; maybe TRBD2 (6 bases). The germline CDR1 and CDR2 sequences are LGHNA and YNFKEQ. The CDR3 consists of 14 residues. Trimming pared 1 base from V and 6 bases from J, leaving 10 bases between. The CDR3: CASSQVERANIQYF. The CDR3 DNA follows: TGTGCCAGCAGCCAAGTCGAGCGGGCAAACATTCAGTACTTC.

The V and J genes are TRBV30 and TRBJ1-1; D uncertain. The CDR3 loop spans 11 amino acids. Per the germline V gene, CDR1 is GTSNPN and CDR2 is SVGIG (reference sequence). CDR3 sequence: CAGRANTEAFF. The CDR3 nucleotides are TGTGCTGGGAGGGCGAACACTGAAGCTTTCTTT.

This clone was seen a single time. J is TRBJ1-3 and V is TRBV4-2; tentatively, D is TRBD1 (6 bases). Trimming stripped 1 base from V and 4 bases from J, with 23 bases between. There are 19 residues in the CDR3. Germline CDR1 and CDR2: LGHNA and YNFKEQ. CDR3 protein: CASSQVVGGGAVKGNTIYF. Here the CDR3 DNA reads TGTGCCAGCAGCCAAGTGGTTGGCGGGGGGGCGGTAAAAGGAAACACCATATATTTT.

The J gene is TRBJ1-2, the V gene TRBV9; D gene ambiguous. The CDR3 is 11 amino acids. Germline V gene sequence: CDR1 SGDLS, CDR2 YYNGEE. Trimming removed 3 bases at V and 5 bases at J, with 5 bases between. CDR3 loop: CASSAGYGYTF. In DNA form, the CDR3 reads TGTGCCAGCAGCGCCGGTTATGGCTACACCTTC.

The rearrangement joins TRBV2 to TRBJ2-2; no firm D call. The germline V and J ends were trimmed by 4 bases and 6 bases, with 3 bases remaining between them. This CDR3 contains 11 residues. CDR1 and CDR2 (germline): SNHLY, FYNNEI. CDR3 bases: TGTGCCAGCAGTGCAGCCGGGGAGCTGTTTTTT. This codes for CASSAAGELFF.

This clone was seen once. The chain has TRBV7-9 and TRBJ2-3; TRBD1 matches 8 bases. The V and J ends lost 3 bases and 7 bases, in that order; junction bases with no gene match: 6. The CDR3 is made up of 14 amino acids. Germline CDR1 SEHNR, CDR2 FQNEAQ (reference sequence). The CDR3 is CASSLDRVKNTQYF. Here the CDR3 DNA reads TGTGCCAGCAGCTTGGACAGGGTAAAGAATACGCAGTATTTT.

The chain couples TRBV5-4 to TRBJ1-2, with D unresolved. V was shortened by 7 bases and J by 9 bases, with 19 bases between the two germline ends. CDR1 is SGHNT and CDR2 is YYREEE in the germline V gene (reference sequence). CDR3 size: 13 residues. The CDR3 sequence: CASGGRTVPSYTF. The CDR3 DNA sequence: TGTGCCAGCGGAGGGAGGACCGTTCCAAGCTACACCTTC. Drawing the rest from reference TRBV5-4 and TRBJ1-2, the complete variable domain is ETGVTQSPTHLIKTRGQQVTLRCSSQSGHNTVSWYQQALGQGPQFIFQYYREEENGRGNFPPRFSGLQFPNYSSELNVNALELDDSALYLCASGGRTVPSYTFGSGTRLTVV.